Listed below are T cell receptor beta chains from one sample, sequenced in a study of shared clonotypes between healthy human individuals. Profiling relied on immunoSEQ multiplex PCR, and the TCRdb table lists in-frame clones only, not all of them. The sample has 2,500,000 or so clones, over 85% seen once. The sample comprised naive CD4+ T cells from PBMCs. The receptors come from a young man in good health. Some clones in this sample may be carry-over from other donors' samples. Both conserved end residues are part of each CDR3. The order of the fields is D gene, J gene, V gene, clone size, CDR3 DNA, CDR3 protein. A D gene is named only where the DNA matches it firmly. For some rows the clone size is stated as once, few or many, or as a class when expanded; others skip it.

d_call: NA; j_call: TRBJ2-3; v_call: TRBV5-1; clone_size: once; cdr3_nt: TGCGCCAGCAGCTTGGGTAAGGTAGCACAACTTAGCACAGATACGCAGTATTTT; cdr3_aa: CASSLGKVAQLSTDTQYF
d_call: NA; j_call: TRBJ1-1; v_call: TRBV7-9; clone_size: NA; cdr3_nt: TGTGCCAGCGGATCACAGGGATTGAACACTGAAGCTTTCTTT; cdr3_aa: CASGSQGLNTEAFF
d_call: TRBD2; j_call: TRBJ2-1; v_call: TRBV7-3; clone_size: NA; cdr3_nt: TGTGCCAGCAGCTTATCCGGGACTAGCGTGTACAATGAGCAGTTCTTC; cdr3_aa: CASSLSGTSVYNEQFF
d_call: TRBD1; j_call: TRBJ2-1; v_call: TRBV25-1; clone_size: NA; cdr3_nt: TGTGCCAGCAGTGACGGGCCGGGACAGGGGGTGAATGAGCAGTTCTTC; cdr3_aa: CASSDGPGQGVNEQFF
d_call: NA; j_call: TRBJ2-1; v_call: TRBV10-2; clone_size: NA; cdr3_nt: TGCGCCAGCAGTGAATTGGGGTACAATGAGCAGTTCTTC; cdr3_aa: CASSELGYNEQFF
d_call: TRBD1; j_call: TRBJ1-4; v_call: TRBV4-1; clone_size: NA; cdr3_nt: TGCGCCAGCAGCCAACCTTTCAGGGGGCGCGGTGAAAAACTGTTTTTT; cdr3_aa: CASSQPFRGRGEKLFF
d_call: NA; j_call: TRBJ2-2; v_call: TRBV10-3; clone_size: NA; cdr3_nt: TGTGCCATCAGTGGGGGACAAAACACCGGGGAGCTGTTTTTT; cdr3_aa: CAISGGQNTGELFF
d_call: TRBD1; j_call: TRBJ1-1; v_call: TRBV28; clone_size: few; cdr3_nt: TGTGCCAGCAGTTCAGCCCACAGGGGGAACACTGAAGCTTTCTTT; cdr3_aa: CASSSAHRGNTEAFF
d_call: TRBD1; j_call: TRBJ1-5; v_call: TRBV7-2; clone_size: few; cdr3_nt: TGTGCCAGCAGCGAAGACAGGGGGGGCAATCAGCCCCAGCATTTT; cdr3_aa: CASSEDRGGNQPQHF
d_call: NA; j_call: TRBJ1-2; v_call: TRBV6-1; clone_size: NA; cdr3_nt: TGTGCCGCGAATGGGGTAGTGAGTGGCTACACCTTC; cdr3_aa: CAANGVVSGYTF
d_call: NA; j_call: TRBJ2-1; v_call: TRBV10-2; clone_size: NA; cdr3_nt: TGCGCCAGCAGTGAGAGTTGGGATCCCTACAATGAGCAGTTCTTC; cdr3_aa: CASSESWDPYNEQFF
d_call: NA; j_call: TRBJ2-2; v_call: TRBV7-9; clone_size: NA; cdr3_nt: TGTGCCAGCAGCGGCAGGGTTGCCGGGGAGCTGTTTTTT; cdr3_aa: CASSGRVAGELFF
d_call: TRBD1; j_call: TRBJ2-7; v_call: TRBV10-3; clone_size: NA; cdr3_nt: TGTGCCATCAGAGCCGGGACAGGGGACGAGCAGTACTTC; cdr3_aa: CAIRAGTGDEQYF
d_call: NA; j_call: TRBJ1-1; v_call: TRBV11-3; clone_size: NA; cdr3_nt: TGTGCCAGCAGCTTAAGTAGGGCCTCTGAAGCTTTCTTT; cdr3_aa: CASSLSRASEAFF
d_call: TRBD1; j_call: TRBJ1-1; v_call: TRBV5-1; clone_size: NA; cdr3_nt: TGCGCCAGCAGTAAAGGGACAGTCAACACTGAAGCTTTCTTT; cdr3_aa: CASSKGTVNTEAFF
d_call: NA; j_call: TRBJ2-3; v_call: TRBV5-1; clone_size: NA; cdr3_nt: TGCGCCAGCAGCTGGGACCCAGAATCAGATACGCAGTATTTT; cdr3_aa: CASSWDPESDTQYF